The clone carrying this TCR beta chain showed up just a few times. The antigen is not known. These data originate in a study of T cell repertoires in cytomegalovirus infection. As for the study in general: CMV infection plus the matching HLA type was flagged by public TCR beta signatures.

TCRdb recomputed calls from the reads with MiXCR, one row per CDR3 protein. The repertoire holds roughly 110,000 distinct CDR3 sequences, with roughly a tenth as singletons. The ends lost 4 bases at V and 5 bases at J; junction bases unmatched: 6. The CDR3 totals 16 residues. J is TRBJ2-1 and V is TRBV12-3 or TRBV12-4, with 12 bases fitting TRBD1. Sequencing input: PBMCs, sequenced either directly or after in vitro stimulation (not recorded which). The origin of this receptor is a human donor in good health (CMV status not recorded). Some clones in this sample may be carry-over from other donors' samples. CDR3 DNA: TGTGCCAGCAGTTGGGGGGACAGGGGGCCGGACAATGAGCAGTTCTTC. Its protein product is CASSWGDRGPDNEQFF.